This TCR beta chain comes out of a study of T cell repertoires in aging, cancer and after chemotherapy. Whole-study context: Repeat sampling of healthy donors over several months to years showed clear clonal overlap. Study-level results: Median generation probability rose over the chemotherapy interval in each cancer cohort, suggesting rebound thymic output.

This clonotype was seen more than once but under ten times. Its antigen is unknown. Peripheral blood genomic DNA, not sorted cells or RNA, was the template. Multiplex touch-down PCR with TRB-A/B primers amplified rearranged V-D-J TRB sequences. From the multiplex PCR reads, TCRdb called clonotypes with MiXCR, one entry per CDR3 protein. Of about 14,000 distinct CDR3 sequences listed, around 23% are singletons. Sequencing was done on a sample of blood. This sequence originates from a human donor in good health.

CDR3 DNA sequence: TGTGCCAGCAGCCCGGGACTAAGGGACTACGAGCAGTACTTC. It translates to CASSPGLRDYEQYF. The chain is built from TRBV11-1 and TRBJ2-7; 7 nucleotides agree with TRBD2. CDR1 and CDR2 (germline): SGHAT, FQDESV (reference sequence). The V gene end was trimmed by 5 bases and the J gene end by 3 bases; junction bases not matched to a gene: 7. The CDR3 runs 14 residues.